This paragraph covers one T cell receptor (beta chain) sequence. Its antigen is still unknown. One base away there is no much larger clone; base qualities are not given. This record belongs to a study of shared clonotypes between healthy human individuals (TCRdb year 2020). In terms of the full investigation: A couple of women and a few men aged 18 to 49 years were included in the cohort. Per donor, leukapheresis produced somewhere between about 0.85 and 10 billion PBMCs. For each donor, CD4 naive and CD4 memory were each given three plates, CD8 naive was given two plates, and CD8 memory was given one plate. To increase sequencing depth and limit assay-specific biases, TCR repertoire library preparation and sequencing were carried out by different laboratories using diverse techniques. The study deeply sequenced blood TCR repertoires of about 5 healthy adults to estimate repertoire size and the extent of clonotype sharing between individuals. What the study reported, not specific to this receptor: Roughly 5.2% of naive CD4, roughly 3.5% of naive CD8, 2.3% of memory CD4, and approximately 0.4% of memory CD8 clonotypes were shared across a few donors. Higher generation probabilities were observed for clonotypes shared by all four sorted-subset donors than for non-shared clonotypes. Estimated clonotype richness was generally larger for naive than for memory subsets. Pairwise subsampling led to the expectation that sequencing depth would affect the degree of clonotype sharing among donors. The small number of donors limited the genetic and exposure-history diversity represented. Sampling was limited to blood, and TCR repertoires in tissue likely differ from TCR repertoires in blood. Even with the large sequencing depth, rarefaction of the sorted-subset datasets indicated that sequencing was incomplete.

Using the deep immunoSEQ assay, TCR CDR3 regions were amplified from genomic DNA by multiplex PCR. Extracted genomic DNA from each cell subset was distributed evenly across all wells of several immunoSEQ 96-well plates, and each plate was treated as a replicate. For sorted subsets, each replicate PCR was loaded with approximately 0.2 ug genomic DNA, equivalent to some 31,000 T cell genomes. Purified libraries were quantified with a Qubit 3.0 fluorometer, sized on a Bioanalyzer 2100, and re-quantified with the KAPA Library Quantification kit. Each immunoSEQ 96-well plate was sequenced on its own single-read 150-cycle Illumina NextSeq 550 flow cell. In the paper's pipeline: The immunoSEQ output contained only junctional sequences without quality scores, so filtering could not match that applied to full-length reads. To assign V/J genes and CDR3, sequences were annotated against IMGT germline references using PyIR, a Python wrapper for IgBLAST v1.9. Reads with weak V/J assignments (E-value above 1e-6), missing CDR3, stop codons, out-of-frame junctions, or ambiguous translated residues were removed. V3J clonotypes were defined as sequences sharing the same inferred V gene, J gene, and CDR3 amino acid sequence. The percentage overlap between two repertoires was calculated by dividing the number of shared unique clonotypes by the size of the smaller repertoire. Three approaches were used to assess repertoire richness: RTK rarefaction, the Chao1 estimator, and Recon v2.1 estimates of unobserved clonotypes. For all TCRbeta clonotypes obtained by the gDNA method from a few donors, generation probabilities were computed with OLGA. Drawn from immuneACCESS, this table holds only the in-frame rearrangements with V and J called that TCRdb kept. Clones are partly lost; checked studies trace under half to an unresolved V gene and leave the rest unexplained. That table gives V, J and clone size, and the DNA gave D and trimming. The sample has approximately 1.5 million clones on record, around 98.5% of them singletons. The top ten clonotypes cover about 0.35% of the sample.

Donors were healthy HIV-negative adults with no recently reported acute infections or vaccinations. Only Caucasian adults living in Nashville, Tennessee, USA were represented among the donors. Magnetic negative selection was used to enrich CD4+ T cells, after which naive cells were positively selected on CD45RA and the negative fraction became the memory subset. Blood was obtained by leukapheresis, after which PBMCs were separated by Ficoll-Histopaque density gradient centrifugation and cryopreserved in liquid nitrogen vapor phase. Purity and quantity of every magnetically sorted T cell population were checked by analytical flow cytometry. From each sorted fraction, genomic DNA was isolated and quantified by UV absorbance on a Nanodrop 2000c. V is pared back by 0 bases and J by 10 bases, with 18 bases lying between the germline termini. For CDR1 and CDR2, the germline V gene lists MGHRA and YSYEKL. The CDR3, cysteine through phenylalanine, is 15 amino acids long. The sequence is cut down to CDR3 DNA, 45 bases in frame from base 1.

The sequence joins TRBV4-1 to TRBJ1-1, and the D gene may be TRBD1, 6 bases matching. Sequenced: naive CD4+ T cells sorted from blood. Per the publication, the cell subset or site label means: CD45RA+ positively selected. The source of this sequence is a man between 25 and 39 years old in good health. This receptor carries the CDR3 CASSQESQGDIGAFF. The sequenced DNA: TGCGCCAGCAGCCAAGAGTCACAGGGTGACATCGGAGCTTTCTTT.